Listed here is a single T cell receptor beta chain. Its cognate antigen is unknown. This sample is part of a study of blood T cells in healthy people across ages. About the research overall: Template switching retrieved approximately one barcoded beta molecule for each two T cells. Study-wide results and limits: The study found TCR beta diversity correlated strongly with naive T cell percentage. Aged donors had fewer naive CD4+ cells and lower diversity than long-lived donors. Naive and antigen-experienced cells were not separated, limiting conclusive comparison.

Then a second PCR, running about 7 to 11 cycles, was carried out with a sample-barcoded 5' primer and a J-beta primer mix. TCRdb processed the 5' RACE reads anew with MiXCR; each CDR3 protein has one entry. The profile covers 1.8 million or so distinct CDR3 sequences, with approximately 40% appearing a single time and 20% to 25% taken by the ten largest. The germline V gene has CDR1 SGHTA and CDR2 FQGNSA. CDR3 length: 15 residues. With V trimmed by 5 bases and J by 7 bases, 9 bases remained unmatched. Sequenced: blood. The clonotype originates from a human donor in good health. The V and J genes are TRBV7-2 and TRBJ1-2; TRBD1 agrees at 11 bases. The CDR3 sequence is CASSALGQGGGGYTF. CDR3 coding DNA: TGTGCCAGCAGCGCCTTGGGACAGGGGGGCGGTGGCTACACCTTC.